This T cell receptor beta chain was observed in a study of PD-L1 blockade in urothelial cancer. Study background: At 3 weeks after treatment start (second dose) and again at 6 weeks, blood was analyzed.

This table comes from immunoSEQ multiplex PCR, and its TCRdb copy is limited to in-frame clones, with some not included. The sample has tens of thousands of clones, approximately 80% seen once. Germline CDR1 KGHSH, CDR2 LQKENI. Trimming removed 4 bases at V and 0 bases at J, with 12 bases between. There are 16 residues in the CDR3. The chain links TRBV18 to TRBJ2-2; perhaps TRBD1 as D (6 bases). The source material was PBMCs, sampled around atezolizumab (anti-PD-L1) treatment. The TCR sequence derives from a man in his 70s with urothelial cancer. CDR3 region: CASSRQGKPNTGELFF. CDR3 bases: TGTGCCAGCTCACGCCAGGGGAAACCGAACACCGGGGAGCTGTTTTTT. Full variable domain (missing parts from reference TRBV18 and TRBJ2-2): NAGVMQNPRHLVRRRGQEARLRCSPMKGHSHVYWYRQLPEEGLKFMVYLQKENIIDESGMPKERFSAEFPKEGPSILRIQQVVRGDSAAYFCASSRQGKPNTGELFFGEGSRLTVL.